Reported below is one TCR beta chain. The antigen remains undetermined. The CDR3 is made up of 13 amino acids. V lost 4 bases and J lost 8, with 14 bases in between. Germline V gene lookup returns CDR1 LNHDA and CDR2 SQIVND (reference sequence). This record belongs to a study of T cell responses to AZD1222 COVID-19 vaccine. Study results and caveats: Every sample of the repertoires postdated the peak T cell response. Of the AZD1222 recipients, only 5 or 6 were seropositive at baseline. Recipients of two AZD1222 doses showed rising Spike-specific TCR breadth and depth. Donors skewed white British and female; clonal diversity was possibly underestimated.

Sequencing was performed with immunoSEQ multiplex PCR; in TCRdb, only in-frame clones are kept and a portion is missing. Of about 110,000 clones listed, about 90% are singletons. The TCR originated in an adult in good health. The V and J genes are TRBV19 and TRBJ1-1; D call uncertain. Here the sequenced sample was peripheral blood, taken on day 0 of AZD1222 vaccination. The CDR3 DNA sequence: TGTGCCAGTAGTACGGTGGGGTACGGAGAAGCTTTCTTT. Translation gives CASSTVGYGEAFF.